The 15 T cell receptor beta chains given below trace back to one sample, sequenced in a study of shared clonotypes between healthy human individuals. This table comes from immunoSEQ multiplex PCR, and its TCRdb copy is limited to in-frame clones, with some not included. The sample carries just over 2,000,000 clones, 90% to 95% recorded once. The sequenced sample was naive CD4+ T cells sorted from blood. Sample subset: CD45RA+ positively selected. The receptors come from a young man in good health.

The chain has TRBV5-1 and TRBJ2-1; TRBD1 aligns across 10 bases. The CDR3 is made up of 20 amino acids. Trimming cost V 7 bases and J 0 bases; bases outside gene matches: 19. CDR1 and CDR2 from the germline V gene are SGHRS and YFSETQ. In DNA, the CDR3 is TGCGCCAGCCGGACAGGGGGGCGCCCCTCACACAAGAGCTCCTACAATGAGCAGTTCTTC. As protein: CASRTGGRPSHKSSYNEQFF.

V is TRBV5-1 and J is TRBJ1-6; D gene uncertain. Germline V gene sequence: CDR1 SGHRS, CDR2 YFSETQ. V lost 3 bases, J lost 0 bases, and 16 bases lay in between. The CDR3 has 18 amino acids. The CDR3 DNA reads TGCGCCAGCAGCTCCCGCTCAGGCAGGAGCTCCTATAATTCACCCCTCCACTTT. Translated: CASSSRSGRSSYNSPLHF.

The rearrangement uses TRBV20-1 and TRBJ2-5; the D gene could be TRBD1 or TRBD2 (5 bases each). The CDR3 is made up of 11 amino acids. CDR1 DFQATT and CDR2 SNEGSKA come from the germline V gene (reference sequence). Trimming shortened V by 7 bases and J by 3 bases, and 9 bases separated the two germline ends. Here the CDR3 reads CSGQGEETQYF. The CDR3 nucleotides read TGCAGTGGGCAGGGAGAAGAGACCCAGTACTTC.

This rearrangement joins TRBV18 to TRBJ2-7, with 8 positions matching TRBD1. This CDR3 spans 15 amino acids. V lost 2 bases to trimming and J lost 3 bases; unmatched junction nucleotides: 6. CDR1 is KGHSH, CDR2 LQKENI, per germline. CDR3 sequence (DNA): TGTGCCAGCTCACCAACCGGACAGGGTAACTACGAGCAGTACTTC. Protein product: CASSPTGQGNYEQYF.

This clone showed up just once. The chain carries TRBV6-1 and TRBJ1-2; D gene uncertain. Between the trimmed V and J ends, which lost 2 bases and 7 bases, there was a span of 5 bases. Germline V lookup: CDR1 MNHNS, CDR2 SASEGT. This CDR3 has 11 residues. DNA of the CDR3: TGTGCCAGCAGTGAAAGGGCTGGCTACACCTTC. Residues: CASSERAGYTF.

CDR3 sequence: CASSLGMNEGSPEAFF. As DNA, the CDR3 is TGTGCCAGCAGCTTAGGGATGAACGAGGGATCCCCTGAAGCTTTCTTT. This sequence joins TRBV11-2 and TRBJ1-1, with D unclear. V lost 1 base and J 6 bases, leaving 18 bases between the germline ends. Per the germline V gene, CDR1 is SGHAT and CDR2 is FQNNGV. CDR3 length: 16 residues.

DNA for the CDR3: TGTGCCAGCAGCTGGGGACACCGCCCGGAAACTGAAGCTTTCTTT. Translated, it gives CASSWGHRPETEAFF. The rearrangement joins TRBV7-2 to TRBJ1-1, with a possible D match to TRBD1 (6 bases). V gave up 4 bases and J gave up 5 bases, with 17 bases separating them. The CDR3 is 15 amino acids. Germline V gene data show CDR1 as SGHTA and CDR2 as FQGNSA. Based on the CDR3 plus reference TRBV7-2 and TRBJ1-1, the full variable domain is GAGVSQSPSNKVTEKGKDVELRCDPISGHTALYWYRQSLGQGLEFLIYFQGNSAPDKSGLPSDRFSAERTGGSVSTLTIQRTQQEDSAVYLCASSWGHRPETEAFFGQGTRLTVV.

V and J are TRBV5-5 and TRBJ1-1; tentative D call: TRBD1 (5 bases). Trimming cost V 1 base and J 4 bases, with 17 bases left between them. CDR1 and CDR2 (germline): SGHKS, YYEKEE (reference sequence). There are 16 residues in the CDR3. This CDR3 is CASSLRAGTERTEAFF. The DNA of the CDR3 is TGTGCCAGCAGCTTGCGGGCGGGGACGGAACGCACTGAAGCTTTCTTT.

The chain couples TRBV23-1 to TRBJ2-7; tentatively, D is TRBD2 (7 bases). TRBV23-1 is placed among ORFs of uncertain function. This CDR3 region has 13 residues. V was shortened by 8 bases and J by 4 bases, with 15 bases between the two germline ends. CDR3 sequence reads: CASPREGGYEQYF. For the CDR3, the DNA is TGCGCCAGCCCCCGCGAGGGGGGGTACGAGCAGTACTTC.

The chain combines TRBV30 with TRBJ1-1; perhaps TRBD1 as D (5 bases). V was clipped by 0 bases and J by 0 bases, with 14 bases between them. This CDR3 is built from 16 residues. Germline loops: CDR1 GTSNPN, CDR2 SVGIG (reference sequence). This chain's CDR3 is CAWSVGGAGMNTEAFF. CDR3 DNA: TGTGCCTGGAGTGTTGGAGGGGCAGGCATGAACACTGAAGCTTTCTTT.

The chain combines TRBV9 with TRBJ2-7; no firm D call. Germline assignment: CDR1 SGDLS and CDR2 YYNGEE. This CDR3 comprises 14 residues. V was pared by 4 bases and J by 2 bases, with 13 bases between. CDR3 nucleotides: TGTGCCAGCAGCATCCGTCTCGGCCCCTACGAGCAGTACTTC. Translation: CASSIRLGPYEQYF.

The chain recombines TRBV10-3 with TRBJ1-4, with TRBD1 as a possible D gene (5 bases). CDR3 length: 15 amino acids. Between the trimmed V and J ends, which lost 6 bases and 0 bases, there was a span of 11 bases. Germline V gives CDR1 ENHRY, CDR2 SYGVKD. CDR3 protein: CAISAGAATNEKLFF. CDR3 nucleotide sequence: TGTGCCATCAGCGCCGGGGCCGCAACTAATGAAAAACTGTTTTTT.

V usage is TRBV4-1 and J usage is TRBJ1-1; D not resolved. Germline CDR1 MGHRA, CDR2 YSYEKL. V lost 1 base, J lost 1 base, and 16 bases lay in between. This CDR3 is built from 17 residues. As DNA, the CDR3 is TGCGCCAGCAGCCAAGGCCCAATGAGGTCCAAGAACACTGAAGCTTTCTTT. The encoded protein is CASSQGPMRSKNTEAFF.

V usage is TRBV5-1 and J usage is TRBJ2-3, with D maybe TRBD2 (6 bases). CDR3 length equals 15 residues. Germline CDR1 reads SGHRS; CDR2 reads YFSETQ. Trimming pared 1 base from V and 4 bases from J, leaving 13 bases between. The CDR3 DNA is TGCGCCAGCAGCTTGTACGGGGAGGTGGCAGATACGCAGTATTTT. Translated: CASSLYGEVADTQYF.

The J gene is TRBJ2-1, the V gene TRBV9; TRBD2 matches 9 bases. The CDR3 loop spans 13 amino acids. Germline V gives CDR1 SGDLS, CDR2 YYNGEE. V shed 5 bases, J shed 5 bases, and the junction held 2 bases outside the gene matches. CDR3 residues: CASRREGHNEQFF. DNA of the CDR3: TGTGCCAGCAGGCGGGAGGGACACAATGAGCAGTTCTTC. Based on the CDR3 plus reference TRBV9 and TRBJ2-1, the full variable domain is DSGVTQTPKHLITATGQRVTLRCSPRSGDLSVYWYQQSLDQGLQFLIQYYNGEERAKGNILERFSAQQFPDLHSELNLSSLELGDSALYFCASRREGHNEQFFGPGTRLTVL.